The 27 T cell receptor beta chains below all came from one sample that was sequenced in a study of T cells in Graves' hyperthyroidism and ophthalmopathy. Amplification of TCR beta CDR3 regions was performed using RNA transcripts as template. The HTBI primer set was used in a first-round RT-PCR of the TCR CDR3. Each CDR3 protein is one row after TCRdb ran MiXCR on the multiplex PCR reads. The table records approximately 380,000 distinct CDR3 sequences, 11% to 15% of them present only once. Sequenced input: blood. Receptors were obtained from a man aged 45-65 years with Graves' ophthalmopathy.

There are a few counts of this clonotype. The CDR3 nucleotides read TGTGCCAGCAGTCCCTCGGCAGTCGGCGAGCAGTACTTC. Amino acids: CASSPSAVGEQYF. This chain joins TRBV25-1 and TRBJ2-7, with no clear D. The CDR3 length is 13 residues. V shed 5 bases and J shed 6 bases, with 14 bases lying between them. Germline loops: CDR1 MGHDK, CDR2 SYGVNS.

This clonotype was counted ten times or more. In DNA form, the CDR3 reads TGTGCCAGCAGCTTAGGCCAGTCCTTAAACACCATATATTTT. Its translation is CASSLGQSLNTIYF. V is TRBV7-3 and J is TRBJ1-3; D not resolved. With 2 bases removed from V and 6 bases from J, the gap between germline ends came to 11 bases. The germline CDR1 and CDR2 sequences are SGHTA and FQGTGA. The CDR3 extends over 14 amino acids.

This clonotype was recorded at least ten times. This chain links TRBV7-2 with TRBJ2-7; TRBD1 matches at 8 bases. The length of the CDR3 is 14 residues. Germline CDR1 and CDR2: SGHTA and FQGNSA. J gave up 3 bases and V 4 bases, and 5 bases lay outside the gene matches. CDR3 sequence: CASSSWTGIYEQYF. The CDR3, as DNA: TGTGCCAGCAGCTCCTGGACAGGGATCTACGAGCAGTACTTC.

Notes on this clonotype: The CDR3 end shows no conserved phenylalanine or tryptophan, and so a read error is likely. The V gene is TRBV20-1, the J gene TRBJ2-5; 7 bases align to TRBD2. Trimming cost V 5 bases and J 2 bases; bases outside gene matches: 5. The germline CDR1 and CDR2 sequences are DFQATT and SNEGSKA (reference sequence). This CDR3 is 13 amino acids long. The CDR3 spells CSAAGAGQETQYL. CDR3 in DNA: TGCAGTGCTGCCGGAGCGGGACAAGAGACCCAGTACCTC.

This clonotype occurred many times. The chain carries TRBV29-1 and TRBJ2-5, with 10 bases aligning to TRBD1. There are 14 residues in the CDR3. The V and J ends lost 4 bases and 1 base, in that order; junction bases with no gene match: 3. Germline-derived CDR1 and CDR2 are SQVTM and ANQGSEA. The CDR3 spells CSVGGTGAQETQYF. DNA for the CDR3: TGCAGCGTTGGTGGGACAGGGGCCCAAGAGACCCAGTACTTC.

This clonotype was found many times. The chain carries TRBV10-3 and TRBJ1-4, with no clear D. This CDR3 has 15 amino acids. Germline CDR1 ENHRY, CDR2 SYGVKD. Trimming cost V 3 bases and J 0 bases, with 8 bases left between them. CDR3 nucleotide sequence: TGTGCCATCAGTGACGCAGGCCCAACTAATGAAAAACTGTTTTTT. Protein: CAISDAGPTNEKLFF.

This clonotype was seen a few times. The chain couples TRBV10-3 to TRBJ2-1; TRBD1 matches 12 bases. Per the germline V gene, CDR1 is ENHRY and CDR2 is SYGVKD. The CDR3 has 16 residues. J was trimmed by 10 bases and V by 4 bases; bases with no gene match: 11. CDR3 sequence: CAISGGTGGTLGEQFF. Written as DNA, the CDR3 is TGTGCCATCAGTGGGGGGACAGGGGGCACGTTGGGAGAGCAGTTCTTC.

The gene calls are TRBV20-1 and TRBJ2-3; D is possibly TRBD1 (6 bases). Germline lookup yields CDR1 DFQATT and CDR2 SNEGSKA (reference sequence). The CDR3 spans 15 residues. The ends were cut back, 5 bases at V and 0 bases at J, with 15 bases in the middle. The CDR3 coding sequence is TGCAGTGCTGCCGAGAACAGGGCTAGCACAGATACGCAGTATTTT. It is translated as CSAAENRASTDTQYF.

Many counts were recorded for this clonotype. The chain joins TRBV7-9 to TRBJ2-7; D not certain. V was trimmed by 5 bases and J by 4 bases, leaving 12 bases between them. The CDR3 sequence is 13 residues long. The germline CDR1 and CDR2 sequences are SEHNR and FQNEAQ (reference sequence). This CDR3 reads CASSPPEVYEQYF. The CDR3 nucleotides are TGTGCCAGCAGCCCCCCCGAGGTTTACGAGCAGTACTTC. Combining the CDR3 with reference TRBV7-9 and TRBJ2-7 gives the whole variable domain DTGVSQNPRHKITKRGQNVTFRCDPISEHNRLYWYRQTLGQGPEFLTYFQNEAQLEKSRLLSDRFSAERPKGSFSTLEIQRTEQGDSAMYLCASSPPEVYEQYFGPGTRLTVT.

At least ten counts were recorded for this clonotype. The chain uses TRBV12-3 or TRBV12-4 and TRBJ1-5; possibly TRBD1 for D (5 bases). The V and J ends lost 2 bases and 7 bases respectively, with 12 bases between them. The CDR3 is 14 residues long. Here the CDR3 reads CASSLRGAGQPQHF. For the CDR3, the DNA is TGTGCCAGCAGTTTAAGGGGAGCGGGGCAGCCCCAGCATTTT.

This clonotype has ten or more counts. The chain is built from TRBV3-1 and TRBJ2-1; D is ambiguous. The CDR3 totals 16 residues. The V gene lost 5 bases and the J gene lost 5 bases, with 19 bases spanning the gap. Germline lookup yields CDR1 LGHDT and CDR2 YNNKEL (reference sequence). CDR3 sequence (DNA): TGTGCCAGCAGCGGTACGTTCACCCGAACACACAATGAGCAGTTCTTC. This translates into CASSGTFTRTHNEQFF.

This clonotype was counted at least ten times. CDR3 region: CSAGAEETQYF. CDR3 bases: TGCAGTGCAGGGGCAGAAGAGACCCAGTACTTC. The chain combines TRBV20-1 with TRBJ2-5; D is possibly TRBD1 (5 bases). The germline CDR1 and CDR2 sequences are DFQATT and SNEGSKA (reference sequence). The CDR3 is made up of 11 amino acids. Trimming pared 6 bases from V and 3 bases from J, leaving 8 bases between.

This clonotype was seen many times. In DNA form, the CDR3 reads TGTGCCAGCAGTGACAAGAGGGGAGCGGGCTACACCTTC. This translates into CASSDKRGAGYTF. The gene calls are TRBV6-1 and TRBJ1-2; D might be TRBD1 (5 bases). Germline CDR1 and CDR2: MNHNS and SASEGT. Trimming removed 3 bases from V and 8 bases from J, with 13 bases in between. The CDR3 is made up of 13 amino acids.

This clonotype was seen ten or more times. This chain links TRBV2 with TRBJ2-1; D possibly corresponds to TRBD2 (6 bases). V was cut by 6 bases and J by 3 bases, with 12 bases left in between. Germline V lookup: CDR1 SNHLY, CDR2 FYNNEI. The CDR3 runs 14 residues. The CDR3 loop reads CASRPGLSYNEQFF. The CDR3 DNA reads TGTGCCAGCAGGCCGGGACTGAGCTACAATGAGCAGTTCTTC.

The gene calls are TRBV7-9 and TRBJ2-7, with no clear D. Germline CDR1 reads SEHNR; CDR2 reads FQNEAQ (reference sequence). The V gene lost 3 bases and the J gene lost 7 bases, with 10 bases spanning the gap. The CDR3 is 12 amino acids. The DNA of the CDR3 is TGTGCCAGCAGCTTCTCGAATGGGGAGCAGTACTTC. Translated, it gives CASSFSNGEQYF.

This clonotype was recorded many times. The J gene is TRBJ2-1, the V gene TRBV6-1; 9 nucleotides align to TRBD2. The CDR3 has 15 amino acids. V shed 6 bases, J shed 1 base, and the junction held 4 bases outside the gene matches. Looked up from germline, CDR1 is MNHNS and CDR2 is SASEGT. The chain's CDR3 is CASSPSGTSYNEQFF. For the CDR3, the DNA is TGTGCCAGCAGCCCTAGCGGGACTTCCTACAATGAGCAGTTCTTC.

This clonotype came up many times. The chain employs TRBV20-1 and TRBJ1-5; D is possibly TRBD1 (5 bases). The CDR3 covers 14 residues. Between the trimmed V and J ends, which lost 6 bases and 0 bases, there was a span of 12 bases. Germline V lookup: CDR1 DFQATT, CDR2 SNEGSKA (reference sequence). CDR3: CSAADGTSNQPQHF. CDR3 nucleotides: TGCAGTGCAGCAGACGGGACTAGCAATCAGCCCCAGCATTTT.

This clonotype was detected only a few times. This sequence joins TRBV20-1 and TRBJ1-2, with 9 bases matching TRBD1. CDR1 is DFQATT and CDR2 is SNEGSKA in the germline V gene (reference sequence). Trimming took 6 bases from V and 5 from J; bases not matched to a gene: 4. The CDR3 has 12 amino acids. CDR3 in DNA: TGCAGTGCCGTCGGGACAGGGTATGGCTACACCTTC. This sequence encodes CSAVGTGYGYTF.

The chain recombines TRBV2 with TRBJ2-5; 7 bases map to TRBD1. Per the germline V gene, CDR1 is SNHLY and CDR2 is FYNNEI. CDR3 length: 14 residues. V trimming: 4 bases; J trimming: 2 bases; junction bases outside the gene matches: 4. The CDR3 is CASSGDSLQETQYF. The CDR3 DNA is TGTGCCAGCAGTGGGGACAGTCTTCAAGAGACCCAGTACTTC. The variable domain in full, with the rest retrieved from reference TRBV2 and TRBJ2-5, is EPEVTQTPSHQVTQMGQEVILRCVPISNHLYFYWYRQILGQKVEFLVSFYNNEISEKSEIFDDQFSVERPDGSNFTLKIRSTKLEDSAMYFCASSGDSLQETQYFGPGTRLLVL.

This clonotype came up many times. The chain links TRBV28 to TRBJ1-5, with unresolved D. CDR1 is MDHEN, CDR2 SYDVKM, per germline. The CDR3 sequence is 11 residues long. V was pared by 10 bases and J by 6 bases, with 10 bases between. CDR3 residues: CAIARGQPQHF. The CDR3 coding sequence is TGTGCCATTGCACGGGGTCAGCCCCAGCATTTT. The full variable domain, in which reference TRBV28 and TRBJ1-5 provide the parts outside the CDR3, is DVKVTQSSRYLVKRTGEKVFLECVQDMDHENMFWYRQDPGLGLRLIYFSYDVKMKEKGDIPEGYSVSREKKERFSLILESASTNQTSMYLCAIARGQPQHFGDGTRLSIL.

The chain joins TRBV2 to TRBJ2-5; D remains unclear. The CDR3 spans 11 residues. With 7 bases removed from V and 7 bases from J, the gap between germline ends came to 10 bases. Germline CDR1 SNHLY, CDR2 FYNNEI. CDR3 DNA: TGTGCCAGCAAAGCAAGGACGACCCAGTACTTC. Translated, it gives CASKARTTQYF.

This clonotype was counted at least ten times. This chain joins TRBV18 and TRBJ2-5; D is undetermined. Germline V gene sequence: CDR1 KGHSH, CDR2 LQKENI. The CDR3 sequence is 15 residues long. Trimming removed 0 bases at V and 2 bases at J, with 10 bases between. The CDR3 spells CASSPPRQVQETQYF. CDR3 sequence (DNA): TGTGCCAGCTCACCACCTCGGCAGGTACAAGAGACCCAGTACTTC.

This clonotype showed up many times. This chain joins TRBV7-6 and TRBJ1-3; D gene ambiguous. Trimming took 10 bases from V and 2 from J, leaving 6 bases between them. The CDR3 runs to 11 residues. CDR1 SGHVS and CDR2 FNYEAQ come from the germline V gene. CDR3 residues: CATQTGNTIYF. CDR3 bases: TGTGCCACGCAAACTGGAAACACCATATATTTT.

This clonotype was seen at least ten times. In DNA, the CDR3 is TGTGCCAGCAGCTTAGAACAGGGGTTCACAGATACGCAGTATTTT. Protein product: CASSLEQGFTDTQYF. This chain uses TRBV7-8 with TRBJ2-3; 7 nucleotides match TRBD1. Germline V CDR1 and CDR2: SGHVS, FQNEAQ. This CDR3 has 15 amino acids. V shed 1 base and J 2 bases; nucleotides not matched to a gene: 3.

This clonotype was recorded many times. The chain combines TRBV29-1 with TRBJ2-5; 7 positions match TRBD2. The CDR3 spans 15 residues. Per germline, CDR1 SQVTM and CDR2 ANQGSEA. Unmatched junction bases numbered 13, after V lost 7 bases and J lost 2 bases. The CDR3 DNA sequence: TGCAGCGCTCCTGGGAGGGGTGAGCGGCAAGAGACCCAGTACTTC. Its translation is CSAPGRGERQETQYF.

This clonotype was recorded a few times. CDR3 nucleotides: TGTGCCAGCGGCACTACTAGCGGGCGTGGCACCGGGGAGCTGTTTTTT. It specifies CASGTTSGRGTGELFF. The chain has TRBV7-6 and TRBJ2-2; 9 bases fit TRBD2. Germline CDR1 and CDR2: SGHVS and FNYEAQ. J lost 4 bases, V lost 8 bases, and 11 bases had no gene match. The CDR3 sequence is 16 residues long.

This clonotype was found many times. The rearrangement uses TRBV6-2 or TRBV6-3 and TRBJ2-7; 15 bases are a match to TRBD2. Germline CDR1 and CDR2: MNHEY and SVGEGT. There are 18 residues in the CDR3. After removal of 0 bases from V and 2 bases from J, the junction contained 5 bases not matched to a gene. CDR3 nucleotides: TGTGCCAGCAGTTACTCCGGGACTAGCGGGAGGCCCCCCTACGAGCAGTACTTC. Translated: CASSYSGTSGRPPYEQYF.